The rows below give T cell receptor beta chains drawn from one sample of a study of monozygotic twins with inflammatory bowel disease. From the 5' RACE reads, TCRdb lists one entry per CDR3 protein and no DNA. In total, the table holds approximately 300,000 distinct CDR3 sequences. The sequenced sample was blood. These receptors were taken from a human donor with ulcerative colitis or Crohn's disease, or a healthy co-twin of an affected twin (not recorded which). Both conserved end residues are part of each CDR3.

TRBV2	15	TRBJ1-2	CASSENVRDNYGYTF
TRBV24-1	15	TRBJ1-4	CATSDNQEGPEKLFF
TRBV7-3	14	TRBJ2-1	CASSARLPLDEQFF
TRBV6-2/TRBV6-3	14	TRBJ1-3	CASRGHRSGNTIYF
TRBV20-1	14	TRBJ1-6	CSASRGQSNSPLHF
TRBV24-1	17	TRBJ2-1	CATSDLSGGASYNEQFF
TRBV7-2	17	TRBJ2-1	CASSSPEGLAGFYEQFF
TRBV27	15	TRBJ2-1	CASSLSGGAPNEQFF
TRBV7-9	14	TRBJ2-2	CASSPIRVAGELFF
TRBV20-1	12	TRBJ1-1	CSAPDSPRGAFF
TRBV7-2	16	TRBJ2-5	CASSSVAGTRGETQYF
TRBV5-1	15	TRBJ1-1	CASSLSDGMNTEAFF
TRBV6-1	14	TRBJ2-7	CASSTGTADYEQYF
TRBV7-3	16	TRBJ2-3	CASSPTGTSGADTQYF
TRBV7-9	12	TRBJ2-7	CASSSTLREQYF
TRBV12-5	16	TRBJ2-2	CASGPTGTANTGELFF
TRBV7-3	14	TRBJ2-2	CASSLDRDVRELFF
TRBV27	13	TRBJ1-4	CASSPRGGEKLFF
TRBV20-1	13	TRBJ1-2	CSASSDGYYGYTF
TRBV7-2	16	TRBJ2-7	CASSLGEQVRSYEQYF
TRBV5-1	16	TRBJ2-1	CASSIGSGSSYNEQFF
TRBV7-9	13	TRBJ2-7	CASSSGQGGERYF
TRBV5-1	15	TRBJ2-5	CASSSTSGSKQTQYF
TRBV18	16	TRBJ2-1	CASSPPPGNSYNEQFF
TRBV5-1	15	TRBJ2-7	CASSLAWQGDYEQYF
TRBV30	13	TRBJ2-7	CAWSVVGRREQYF
TRBV12-3/TRBV12-4	15	TRBJ2-5	CASTLWGGDQETQYF
TRBV4-3	15	TRBJ1-3	CASSQDSMGGNTIYF
TRBV7-2	15	TRBJ2-5	CASTGLAGYIGTQYF
TRBV7-2	15	TRBJ2-2	CASSLVRGHPGELFF
TRBV9	16	TRBJ2-3	CASSPVASGAGDTQYF
TRBV6-1	11	TRBJ1-2	CAGQGWVGYTF
TRBV19	14	TRBJ1-5	CASSSSISNQPQHF
TRBV5-1	15	TRBJ1-1	CASSRVGTEHTEAFF
TRBV27	15	TRBJ2-7	CASGQTGRSTSGQYF
TRBV2	14	TRBJ2-5	CASGGVFGRETQYF
TRBV7-9	13	TRBJ2-6	CAIQLSGANVLTF
TRBV20-1	14	TRBJ2-1	CSALLAGGRNEQFF